These T cell receptor beta chains were read from a single sample in a study of technical replicates of blood from a handful of donors. Generated by immunoSEQ multiplex PCR, the TCRdb table keeps only in-frame clones and is missing some. This sample yields about 61,000 clones, of which about 96% are seen a single time; over 0.15% belongs to the top ten. The sequenced sample consisted of T cells isolated from PBMCs. The receptors come from a human donor in good health. Both conserved end residues are part of each CDR3. D genes are given only for firm matches. The size entry is marked missing in some rows and otherwise reads once, few, many or a size class.

.	13	TRBV7-6	TRBJ2-1	.	CASSALLANEQFF	TGTGCCAGCAGCGCCCTATTAGCTAATGAGCAGTTCTTC
.	14	TRBV5-1	TRBJ1-2	TRBD1	CASSLMGQGSGYTF	TGCGCCAGCAGCTTGATGGGACAGGGAAGCGGCTACACCTTC
.	14	TRBV6-5	TRBJ2-5	TRBD1	CASRPTGQGGTQYF	TGTGCCAGCAGACCTACCGGACAGGGAGGGACCCAGTACTTC
.	15	TRBV7-9	TRBJ2-1	TRBD2	CASTTQRDSYNEQFF	TGTGCCAGCACCACTCAGCGGGACTCCTACAATGAGCAGTTCTTC
.	11	TRBV6-1	TRBJ2-7	.	CASTRGYEQYF	TGTGCCAGCACCCGGGGGTACGAGCAGTACTTC
once	15	TRBV9	TRBJ2-7	TRBD1	CASSVEPGQSYEQYF	TGTGCCAGCAGCGTGGAACCGGGACAGTCCTACGAGCAGTACTTC
once	17	TRBV5-1	TRBJ2-2	TRBD2	CASSTALAGGRTGELFF	TGCGCCAGCAGCACCGCTCTAGCGGGGGGGCGCACCGGGGAGCTGTTTTTT
.	19	TRBV4-1	TRBJ1-1	.	CASTHPGRRAKKVWTEAFF	TGCGCCAGCACCCACCCTGGGAGAAGGGCCAAAAAGGTTTGGACTGAAGCTTTCTTT
.	14	TRBV4-1	TRBJ1-1	TRBD1	CASSRGDREVVAFF	TGCGCCAGCAGCCGGGGAGACAGGGAAGTGGTCGCTTTCTTT
.	15	TRBV5-4	TRBJ2-1	TRBD2	CASSSGLAWGNEQFF	TGTGCCAGCAGCTCGGGACTAGCTTGGGGCAATGAGCAGTTCTTC